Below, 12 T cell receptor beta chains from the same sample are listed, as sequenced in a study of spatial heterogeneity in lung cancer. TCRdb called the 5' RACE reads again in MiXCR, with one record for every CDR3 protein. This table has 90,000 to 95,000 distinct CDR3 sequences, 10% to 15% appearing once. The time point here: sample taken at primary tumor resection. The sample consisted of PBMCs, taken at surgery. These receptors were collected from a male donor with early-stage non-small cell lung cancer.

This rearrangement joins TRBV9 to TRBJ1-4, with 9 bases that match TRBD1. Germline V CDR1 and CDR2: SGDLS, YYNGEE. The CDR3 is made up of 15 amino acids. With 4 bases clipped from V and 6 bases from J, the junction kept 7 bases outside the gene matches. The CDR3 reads CASSTATGGDEKLFF. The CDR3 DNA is TGTGCCAGCAGCACAGCCACAGGGGGCGATGAAAAACTGTTTTTT.

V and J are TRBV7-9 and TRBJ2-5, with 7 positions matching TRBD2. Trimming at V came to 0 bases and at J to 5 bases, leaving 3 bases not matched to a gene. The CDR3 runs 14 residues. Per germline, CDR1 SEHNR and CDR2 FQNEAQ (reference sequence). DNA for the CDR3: TGTGCCAGCAGCTTAGCCGGGAGGAGGGAGACCCAGTACTTC. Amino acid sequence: CASSLAGRRETQYF.

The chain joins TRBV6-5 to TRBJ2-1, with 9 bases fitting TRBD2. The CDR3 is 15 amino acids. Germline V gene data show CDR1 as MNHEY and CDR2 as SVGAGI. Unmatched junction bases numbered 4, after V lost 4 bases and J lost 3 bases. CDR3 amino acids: CASSSDSGSYNEQFF. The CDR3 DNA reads TGTGCCAGCAGTTCCGATAGCGGGAGCTACAATGAGCAGTTCTTC.

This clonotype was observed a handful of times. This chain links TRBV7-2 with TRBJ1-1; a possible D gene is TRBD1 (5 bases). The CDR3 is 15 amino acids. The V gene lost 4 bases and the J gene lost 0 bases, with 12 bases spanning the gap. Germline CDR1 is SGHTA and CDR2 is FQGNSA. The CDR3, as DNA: TGTGCCAGCAGCTCCACAGGAAACATGAACACTGAAGCTTTCTTT. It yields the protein CASSSTGNMNTEAFF.

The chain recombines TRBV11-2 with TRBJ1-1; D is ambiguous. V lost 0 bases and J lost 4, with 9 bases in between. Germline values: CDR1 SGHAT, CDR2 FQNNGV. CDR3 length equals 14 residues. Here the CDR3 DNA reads TGTGCCAGCAGCTTAGATCGGATAACCACTGAAGCTTTCTTT. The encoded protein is CASSLDRITTEAFF.

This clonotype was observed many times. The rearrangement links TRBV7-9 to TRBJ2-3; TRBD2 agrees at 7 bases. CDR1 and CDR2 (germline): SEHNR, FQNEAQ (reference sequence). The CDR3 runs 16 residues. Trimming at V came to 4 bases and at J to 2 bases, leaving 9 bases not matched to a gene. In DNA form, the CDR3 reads TGTGCCAGCAGCTCCCCTGGCGGGGGAACCACAGATACGCAGTATTTT. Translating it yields CASSSPGGGTTDTQYF.

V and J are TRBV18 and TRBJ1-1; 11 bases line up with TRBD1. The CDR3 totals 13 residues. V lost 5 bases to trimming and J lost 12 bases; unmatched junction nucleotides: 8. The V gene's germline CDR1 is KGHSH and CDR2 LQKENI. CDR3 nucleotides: TGTGCCAGCTCATATTACCGGGACAGGGGGACTTTCTTT. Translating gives CASSYYRDRGTFF.

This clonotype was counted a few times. The CDR3 coding sequence is TGTGCCAGCTCACCTGGGAATAGCAATCAGCCCCAGCATTTT. Its protein product is CASSPGNSNQPQHF. This rearrangement joins TRBV18 to TRBJ1-5; D gene uncertain. Trimming pared 3 bases from V and 0 bases from J, leaving 6 bases between. This CDR3 spans 14 amino acids. Germline V gene lookup returns CDR1 KGHSH and CDR2 LQKENI.

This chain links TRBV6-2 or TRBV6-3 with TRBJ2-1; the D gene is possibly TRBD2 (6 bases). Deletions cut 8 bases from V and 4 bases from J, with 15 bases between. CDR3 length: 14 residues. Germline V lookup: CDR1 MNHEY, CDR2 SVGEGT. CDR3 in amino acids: CASYSSGTYNEQFF. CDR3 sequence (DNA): TGTGCCAGCTATTCCTCCGGGACTTACAATGAGCAGTTCTTC.

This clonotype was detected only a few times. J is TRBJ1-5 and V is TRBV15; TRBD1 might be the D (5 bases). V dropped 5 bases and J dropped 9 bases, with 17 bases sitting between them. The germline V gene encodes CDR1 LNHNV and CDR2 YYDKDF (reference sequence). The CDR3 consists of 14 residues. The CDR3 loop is CATSFTARGGPQHF. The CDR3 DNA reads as TGTGCCACCAGCTTCACCGCGAGGGGAGGGCCCCAGCATTTT.

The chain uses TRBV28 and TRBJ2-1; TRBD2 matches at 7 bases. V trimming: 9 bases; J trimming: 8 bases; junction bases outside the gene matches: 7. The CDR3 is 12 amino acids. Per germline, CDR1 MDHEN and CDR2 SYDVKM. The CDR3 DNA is TGTGCCAGTCTAGCGGAACGTGATGAGCAGTTCTTC. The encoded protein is CASLAERDEQFF.

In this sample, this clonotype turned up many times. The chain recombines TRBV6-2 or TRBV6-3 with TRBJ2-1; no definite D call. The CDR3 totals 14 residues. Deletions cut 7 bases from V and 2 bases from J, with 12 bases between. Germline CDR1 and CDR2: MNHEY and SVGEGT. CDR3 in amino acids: CASTHNQPYNEQFF. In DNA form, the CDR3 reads TGTGCCAGCACCCACAACCAGCCCTACAATGAGCAGTTCTTC.